The following is a T cell receptor (beta chain) sequence with its context. Its antigen specificity is not known. One base separates it from a far larger clone, so it is likely a read error. The sample contains more than one DNA sequence encoding this CDR3. The data derive from a study of shared clonotypes between healthy human individuals (dated by TCRdb to 2020 to 2022). As for the study more broadly: The cohort comprised two women and a few men aged 18 to 49 years. For each donor, three plates each were used for CD4 naive and CD4 memory, two plates were used for CD8 naive, and one plate was used for CD8 memory. The study deeply sequenced blood TCR repertoires of about five healthy adults to estimate repertoire size and the extent of clonotype sharing between individuals. Per donor, leukapheresis produced somewhere between about 0.9 and 9.5 billion PBMCs. To increase sequencing depth and limit assay-specific biases, different laboratories used diverse techniques to prepare libraries and sequence TCR repertoires. Broader findings and caveats from the paper: Pairwise subsampling indicated that sequencing depth was expected to affect the degree of clonotype sharing among donors. Because the study included a small number of donors, the genetic and exposure-history diversity represented was limited. Estimated clonotype richness was generally larger for naive than for memory subsets. Compared with non-shared clonotypes, the clonotypes found in all four sorted-subset donors had higher generation probabilities. When four donors were compared, the shared fraction of clonotypes was 5% to 6.5% for naive CD4, less than 4% for naive CD8, 2.3% for memory CD4, and 0.35% to 0.4% for memory CD8. Sampling was limited to blood, and TCR repertoires in tissue likely differ from TCR repertoires in blood. Rarefaction of sorted-subset datasets indicated incomplete sequencing despite the large sequencing depth.

Healthy HIV-negative adults with no recently reported acute infections or vaccinations were included as donors. Every donor was a Caucasian adult residing in Nashville, Tennessee, USA. Magnetic negative selection was used to enrich CD4+ T cells, after which naive cells were positively selected on CD45RA and the negative fraction became the memory subset. After blood collection by leukapheresis, PBMCs were isolated using Ficoll-Histopaque density gradient centrifugation and then cryopreserved in the vapor phase of liquid nitrogen. Purity and quantity of every magnetically sorted T cell population were checked by analytical flow cytometry. Each sorted fraction had its genomic DNA isolated and then quantified by UV absorbance on a Nanodrop 2000c. Using the deep immunoSEQ assay, multiplex PCR amplified TCR CDR3 regions from genomic DNA. Extracted genomic DNA from each cell subset was distributed evenly across all wells of several immunoSEQ 96-well plates, and each plate was treated as a replicate. For sorted subsets, roughly 200 ng of genomic DNA, equivalent to some 30,000 T cell genomes, went into each replicate PCR. Purified libraries were quantified with a Qubit 3.0 fluorometer, sized on a Bioanalyzer 2100, and re-quantified with the KAPA Library Quantification kit. A separate single-read 150-cycle Illumina NextSeq 550 flow cell was used to sequence each immunoSEQ 96-well plate. In the authors' own workflow: The immunoSEQ output contained only junctional sequences without quality scores, so filtering could not match that applied to full-length reads. Sequences were annotated with PyIR, a Python wrapper for IgBLAST v1.9, using IMGT germline references to assign V/J genes and CDR3. Reads with weak V/J assignments (E-value above 1e-6), missing CDR3, stop codons, out-of-frame junctions, or ambiguous translated residues were removed. A V3J clonotype was defined by an identical inferred V gene, J gene, and CDR3 amino acid sequence. Percentage overlap between repertoires was calculated by dividing the number of shared unique clonotypes by the size of the smaller repertoire. Three approaches were used to assess repertoire richness: RTK rarefaction, the Chao1 estimator, and Recon v2.1 estimates of unobserved clonotypes. Generation probabilities for all TCRbeta clonotypes obtained by the gDNA method from several donors were computed using OLGA. The source is immuneACCESS, and TCRdb retained only in-frame sequences with V and J called. Part of the clones is not carried over; for the studies checked, unresolved V genes explain less than half of this, and the remainder is unexplained. D and trimming come from the DNA, and the V and J calls and clone size come from that table. The sample has 950,000 to 1,300,000 clones on record, under 80% of them singletons. The top ten clones comprise approximately 1.5% of the sample.

The germline V end is reduced by 5 bases and the J end by 1 base; junction bases left unmatched: 2. The cysteine opens and the phenylalanine closes a CDR3 of 14 amino acids. Only the CDR3 region is kept as DNA, spanning 42 bases read in frame from base 1. CDR1 and CDR2 were assigned from the germline V gene as SGHTA and FQGTGA. The receptor comes from a man between 18 and 29 years old in good health. The chain is made from TRBV7-3 and TRBJ1-1, and 9 junctional nucleotides match TRBD1. The specimen was memory CD4+ T cells sorted from blood. This specimen's cell subset or site label, interpreted: CD45RA-negative fraction. The DNA reads as follows: TGTGCCAGCAGCAAGGGACAGGGGAACACTGAAGCTTTCTTT. This is translated as CASSKGQGNTEAFF.